The subject of this entry is one T cell receptor (beta chain). Its target is unknown. Unique molecular identifiers were incorporated into the prepared TCRbeta library. TCRdb analysed the PCR reads with MiXCR anew, one entry per CDR3 protein. This table has some 840,000 distinct CDR3 sequences, 15% to 20% appearing once. Trimming left V 9 bases short and J 6 bases short, with 17 bases between. CDR3 length: 13 amino acids. Germline V CDR1 and CDR2: LNHDA, SQIVND (reference sequence). The data belong to a study of T-cell reconstitution after alpha-beta-depleted transplantation in children. General study findings and limits: From surviving recipient T cells and thymic progenitors came the high day-60 TCRbeta diversity observed in some patients. There were reportedly several hundred expanded graft clones from which alpha-beta T cells came about two months after transplant. T-cell counts and diversity at one year following transplant were attributed mainly to newly produced T cells.

The sequencing used PBMCs, mostly from graft donor cells, collected 360 days after TCRalphabeta/CD19-depleted stem cell transplant. The sequence came from a male patient under 18 who had a stem cell transplant for acute lymphoblastic leukemia, so the T cells may come from the graft donor. The rearrangement joins TRBV19 to TRBJ1-1; D gene unclear. The CDR3 nucleotides are TGTGCCAGATCCCAGGAAAGAGGCTCTGAAGCTTTCTTT. Translating gives CARSQERGSEAFF.